The 8 T cell receptor beta chains below come from one sample, sequenced in a study of early T cells in non-severe SARS-CoV-2 infection. TCRdb used MiXCR to reprocess the 5' RACE reads, holding one entry per CDR3 protein. The table lists 65,000 to 90,000 distinct CDR3 sequences, over 9% of them singletons. The specimen sequenced was whole blood. These receptors all stem from an adult who was a healthcare worker with PCR-confirmed SARS-CoV-2 infection or an uninfected control (not recorded which).

V and J are TRBV5-4 and TRBJ1-2, with TRBD1 identical over 9 bases. This CDR3 has 15 residues. CDR1 is SGHNT and CDR2 is YYREEE in the germline V gene (reference sequence). The ends lost 4 bases at V and 3 bases at J; junction bases unmatched: 7. In nucleotides, the CDR3 is TGTGCCAGCAGCACTCACAGGGGGCCGGACTATGGCTACACCTTC. Translation gives CASSTHRGPDYGYTF.

The table lists this clonotype with many counts. The rearrangement uses TRBV12-5 and TRBJ2-1; D is uncertain. Germline loops: CDR1 LGHNT, CDR2 FRNRAP. Between the trimmed V and J ends, which lost 1 base and 10 bases, there was a span of 11 bases. The CDR3 runs 13 residues. CDR3 residues: CASGLDLSEEQFF. The CDR3 nucleotides read TGTGCTAGTGGTTTGGACCTGTCGGAGGAGCAGTTCTTC.

The chain couples TRBV7-2 to TRBJ2-7, with a possible D match to TRBD1 (6 bases). The germline CDR1 and CDR2 sequences are SGHTA and FQGNSA. Trimming removed 6 bases from V and 6 bases from J, with 18 bases in between. The CDR3 has 14 residues. The CDR3 sequence is CASREGVQGSEQYF. In DNA, the CDR3 is TGTGCCAGCAGAGAAGGAGTACAGGGATCCGAGCAGTACTTC.

This clonotype was picked up a small number of times. The CDR3 here is CASSLVGGQGGQETQYF. CDR3 DNA sequence: TGTGCCAGCAGCTTAGTGGGTGGGCAGGGGGGCCAAGAGACCCAGTACTTC. The chain joins TRBV7-8 to TRBJ2-5; maybe TRBD1 (7 bases). Germline assignment: CDR1 SGHVS and CDR2 FQNEAQ. The ends were cut back, 1 base at V and 1 base at J, with 16 bases in the middle. There are 17 residues in the CDR3.

CDR3 loop: CASSLVGTVDAEAFF. CDR3 bases: TGTGCCAGCAGCTTAGTTGGGACTGTGGATGCTGAAGCTTTCTTT. The V call is TRBV7-2, the J call TRBJ1-1, with TRBD1 as a possible D gene (5 bases). The V end lost 1 base, the J end lost 6 bases, and 15 bases lay between the germline ends. The germline CDR1 and CDR2 sequences are SGHTA and FQGNSA. This CDR3 spans 15 amino acids.

This clonotype has only a few counts. The chain couples TRBV12-3 or TRBV12-4 to TRBJ2-7, with a possible D match to TRBD2 (5 bases). The CDR3 is 12 residues long. V lost 6 bases and J 2 bases, leaving 8 bases between the germline ends. The chain's CDR3 is CASSRSAYEQYF. CDR3 bases: TGTGCCAGCAGCCGTAGCGCCTACGAGCAGTACTTC.

Details on this clonotype: An end of the junction does not agree with germline; a read error may underlie this. The V call is TRBV19, the J call TRBJ2-1; the match to TRBD2 covers 10 bases. This CDR3 has 15 amino acids. Germline-derived CDR1 and CDR2 are LNHDA and SQIVND (reference sequence). DNA of the CDR3: TGTGCCAGTAGAGACAGGGGCCTTACCGGGACTAGCGCAAACTTC. Translated: CASRDRGLTGTSANF.

This clonotype was seen ten or more times. The rearrangement uses TRBV5-8 and TRBJ2-7, with 13 nucleotides matching TRBD2. The J segment lost 8 bases and the V segment lost 2 bases, leaving 10 bases of the junction unmatched. Per germline, CDR1 SGHTS and CDR2 YDEGEE. CDR3 size: 16 residues. The CDR3 sequence is CASSFLGLAGSEKQYF. In nucleotides, the CDR3 is TGTGCCAGCAGCTTCCTGGGACTAGCGGGAAGTGAGAAGCAGTACTTC.